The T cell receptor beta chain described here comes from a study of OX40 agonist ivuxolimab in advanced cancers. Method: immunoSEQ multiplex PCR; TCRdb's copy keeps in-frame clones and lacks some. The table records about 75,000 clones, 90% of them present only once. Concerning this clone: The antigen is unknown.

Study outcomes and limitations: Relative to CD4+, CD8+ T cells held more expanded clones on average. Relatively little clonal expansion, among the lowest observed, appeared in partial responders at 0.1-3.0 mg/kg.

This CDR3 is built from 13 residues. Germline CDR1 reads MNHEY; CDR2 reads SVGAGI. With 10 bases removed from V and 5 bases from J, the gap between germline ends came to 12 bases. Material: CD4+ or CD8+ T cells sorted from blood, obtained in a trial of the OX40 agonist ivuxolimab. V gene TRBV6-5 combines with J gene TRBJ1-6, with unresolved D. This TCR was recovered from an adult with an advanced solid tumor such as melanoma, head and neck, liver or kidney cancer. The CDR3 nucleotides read TGTGCCACCTTCGGACTGAATAATTCACCCCTCCACTTT. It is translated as CATFGLNNSPLHF.